What follows is one T cell receptor (beta chain) and its context. What it binds is not known. The germline gives CDR1 LNHDA, CDR2 SQIVND (reference sequence). V was trimmed by 2 bases and J by 6 bases, leaving 17 bases between them. The CDR3 contains 16 residues. The record originates from a study of early stage breast cancer tumors. Study as a whole: About 80% of the 16 invasive tumors were ER+, PR+ and HER2-. Invasive lobular carcinomas made up about 30% of the 12 ER+/PR+/HER2- tumors.

Overall study findings and caveats: Comparing each tissue with blood distinguished tumor from normal in about 85% of the 16 patients. Commonly generated sequences made up most enriched TCRB sequences shared between patients.

Sequenced by immunoSEQ multiplex PCR; TCRdb stores in-frame clones only, minus some. This sample has under 20,000 clones, with around 83% found just once. This receptor was taken from a person aged 70 to 85 with breast cancer. Sequencing was performed on blood. The chain combines TRBV19 with TRBJ2-1; a possible D gene is TRBD2 (6 bases). CDR3 bases: TGTGCCAGTAGTATATCTAGCGCCTCAGCTACCAATGAGCAGTTCTTC. Protein product: CASSISSASATNEQFF.